This paragraph reports one T cell receptor (beta chain). Its target is unknown. The data stem from a study of shared clonotypes between healthy human individuals. Overall study findings and caveats: Generation of non-shared clonotypes was less probable than generation of clonotypes shared by all four donors.

Sequencing used immunoSEQ multiplex PCR; TCRdb keeps in-frame clones, though not all of them. The table records hundreds of thousands of clones, 73% of them present only once. The V and J ends lost 3 bases and 9 bases, in that order; junction bases with no gene match: 11. Germline loops: CDR1 LNHDA, CDR2 SQIVND (reference sequence). The CDR3 contains 15 residues. The genes are TRBV19 and TRBJ1-5; 7 bases fit TRBD1. The TCR comes from a woman in her 30s in good health. Specimen: memory CD4+ T cells sorted from blood. Subset reported: CD45RA-negative fraction. In DNA form, the CDR3 reads TGTGCCAGTAGTATCCCCGGGACAGTGGTGCGGCCCCAGCATTTT. Amino acid sequence: CASSIPGTVVRPQHF.